What follows describes a single T cell receptor (beta chain). Its specificity is not known. This record belongs to a study of lymphopenia after photon versus proton radiotherapy. Study-wide points: Oligoclonal CD8+ Temra expansion after nadir drove photon patients' diversity drop. Only patients who died were analyzed for survival; proton advantage is unproven.

V lost 3 bases and J lost 10, with 12 bases in between. This CDR3 has 13 amino acids. CDR1 MNHEY and CDR2 SMNVEV come from the germline V gene (reference sequence). Using immunoSEQ multiplex PCR, the repertoire was profiled, and TCRdb retains in-frame clones only, with some absent. The top ten hold around 2% of the sample, which has some 76,000 clones, less than 95% seen once. The sample consisted of peripheral blood, taken from a patient treated with photon-based radiotherapy. The rearrangement links TRBV27 to TRBJ2-2; no firm D call. This sequence originates from a woman aged 40-49 years with cholangiocarcinoma. In nucleotides, the CDR3 is TGTGCCAGCAGTTTGATGGTAGGGTTGGAGCTGTTTTTT. Its protein product is CASSLMVGLELFF.